These 21 T cell receptor beta chains originate from one sample sequenced in a study of vaccination and CD4 T cells after COVID-19. No cognate antigen is known for these TCRs. Cultured CD4+ T cell DNA was sequenced using the Oncomine TCR Beta short-read assay. One entry per CDR3 protein, called by TCRdb with MiXCR from the PCR reads. Of just under 2,000 distinct CDR3 sequences detected, 15% appear once; the ten largest clones hold 22%. Sample treatment: approximately 11-day PBMC culture with coronavirus spike peptide pools or control peptides (ViraFEST assay). An unexposed donor provided the CD4+ T cells, which were collected before the COVID-19 pandemic (2011-2018). Sample: CD4+ T cells from blood, cultured in vitro. The receptors shown here come from a human donor in good health.

This clonotype is medium-sized in the sample. The gene calls are TRBV20-1 and TRBJ1-5; the D is unclear. Germline loops: CDR1 DFQATT, CDR2 SNEGSKA (reference sequence). V gave up 4 bases and J gave up 4 bases, with 8 bases separating them. The CDR3 is made up of 12 amino acids. The CDR3 bases are TGCAGTGCTACGGGTCCGAATCAGCCCCAGCATTTT. Its translation is CSATGPNQPQHF.

The chain employs TRBV7-3 and TRBJ1-2; TRBD1 might be the D (5 bases). This CDR3 contains 14 residues. Germline lookup yields CDR1 SGHTA and CDR2 FQGTGA. Trimming took 1 base from V and 5 from J, leaving 11 bases between them. Here the CDR3 reads CASSLNGGGYGYTF. The CDR3 DNA reads as TGTGCCAGCAGCTTAAACGGGGGGGGGTATGGCTACACCTTC.

By proportion, this clonotype is medium-sized. The chain carries TRBV20-1 and TRBJ2-3; 7 bases match TRBD1. This CDR3 has 14 amino acids. The J segment lost 4 bases and the V segment lost 6 bases, leaving 10 bases of the junction unmatched. CDR1 and CDR2 from the germline V gene are DFQATT and SNEGSKA (reference sequence). The DNA for the CDR3 is TGCAGTGCCCGCGACAGGGCTTGGTCAGATACGCAGTATTTT. Encoded protein: CSARDRAWSDTQYF.

By sample fraction, this clonotype is medium-sized. The rearrangement links TRBV6-5 to TRBJ1-2; the D gene is possibly TRBD1 (5 bases). V shed 0 bases and J shed 10 bases, with 12 bases lying between them. The CDR3 consists of 13 residues. The germline V gene encodes CDR1 MNHEY and CDR2 SVGAGI. CDR3 coding DNA: TGTGCCAGCAGTTACTCGGGGGGTGATCTCTACACCTTC. Translating it yields CASSYSGGDLYTF.

This clonotype is medium-sized in the sample. The J gene is TRBJ2-6, the V gene TRBV20-1, with no clear D. Trimming removed 0 bases from V and 2 bases from J, with 5 bases in between. This CDR3 has 14 residues. The germline CDR1 and CDR2 sequences are DFQATT and SNEGSKA (reference sequence). CDR3 loop: CSAREHTGANVLTF. In DNA, the CDR3 is TGCAGTGCTAGAGAACACACTGGGGCCAACGTCCTGACTTTC.

This chain uses TRBV28 with TRBJ2-7, with TRBD2 identical over 8 bases. Trimming at V came to 3 bases and at J to 4 bases, leaving 14 bases not matched to a gene. Germline V CDR1 and CDR2: MDHEN, SYDVKM. The CDR3 sequence is 17 residues long. The CDR3 nucleotides are TGTGCCAGCAGTTTGACAACGCCGACTCCTAGCGGGTACGAGCAGTACTTC. Residues: CASSLTTPTPSGYEQYF.

The rearrangement links TRBV30 to TRBJ2-2; D unclear. The length of the CDR3 is 15 residues. Trimming took off 2 bases at V and 0 bases at J, with 10 bases between the two ends. The germline V gene has CDR1 GTSNPN and CDR2 SVGIG (reference sequence). In nucleotides, the CDR3 is TGTGCCTGGAGTCTGGAGCACACGAACACCGGGGAGCTGTTTTTT. Translation gives CAWSLEHTNTGELFF.

The rearrangement links TRBV30 to TRBJ2-7; D call uncertain. In germline, CDR1 is GTSNPN, CDR2 SVGIG (reference sequence). The V and J ends lost 0 bases and 5 bases respectively, with 8 bases between them. This CDR3 contains 12 residues. This chain's CDR3 is CAWSVVRDEQYF. CDR3 coding DNA: TGTGCCTGGAGTGTAGTTAGGGACGAGCAGTACTTC.

In this sample, this clonotype turned up a few times. The chain carries TRBV19 and TRBJ2-3, with TRBD2 matching over 13 bases. Germline CDR1 reads LNHDA; CDR2 reads SQIVND (reference sequence). This CDR3 is 17 amino acids long. The trim removed 5 bases at V and 0 bases at J, leaving 5 bases unmatched. CDR3 in amino acids: CASSLGLAGFSTDTQYF. The CDR3 DNA reads as TGTGCCAGTAGTTTGGGACTAGCGGGGTTTAGCACAGATACGCAGTATTTT.

This clonotype is categorized as medium-sized. This rearrangement joins TRBV7-3 to TRBJ2-2; tentatively, D is TRBD1 or TRBD2 (5 bases each). CDR3 length: 15 residues. Between the trimmed V and J ends, which lost 5 bases and 6 bases, there was a span of 16 bases. Germline V gives CDR1 SGHTA, CDR2 FQGTGA. Written as DNA, the CDR3 is TGTGCCAGCAGCCGATATAGCCTGGGGGCCGGGGAGCTGTTTTTT. Protein sequence: CASSRYSLGAGELFF.

This rearrangement joins TRBV14 to TRBJ2-5; D ambiguous. Germline lookup yields CDR1 SGHDN and CDR2 FVKESK. Trimming removed 1 base at V and 5 bases at J, with 11 bases between. This CDR3 has 14 amino acids. This CDR3 is CASSQAPFVETQYF. The CDR3, as DNA: TGTGCCAGCAGCCAAGCCCCTTTTGTGGAGACCCAGTACTTC. The full variable domain, with the rest looked up from reference TRBV14 and TRBJ2-5, is EAGVTQFPSHSVIEKGQTVTLRCDPISGHDNLYWYRRVMGKEIKFLLHFVKESKQDESGMPNNRFLAERTGGTYSTLKVQPAELEDSGVYFCASSQAPFVETQYFGPGTRLLVL.

This clonotype occurred a few times. The CDR3 sequence: CASSLVTGALNSNQPQHF. The CDR3, as DNA: TGTGCCAGCAGTCTCGTGACAGGGGCCTTAAATAGCAATCAGCCCCAGCATTTT. The chain has TRBV2 and TRBJ1-5; 8 nucleotides agree with TRBD1. The CDR3 loop spans 18 amino acids. V was pared by 5 bases and J by 0 bases, with 12 bases of the junction left unmatched. The germline V gene has CDR1 SNHLY and CDR2 FYNNEI.

This clonotype qualifies as large. The chain joins TRBV7-9 to TRBJ1-2, with D unclear. V was pared by 3 bases and J by 1 base, with 6 bases between. This CDR3 has 13 amino acids. Germline assignment: CDR1 SEHNR and CDR2 FQNEAQ (reference sequence). The CDR3 region has the DNA TGTGCCAGCAGCTTCGGGGTTAACTATGGCTACACCTTC. Its protein is CASSFGVNYGYTF.

This clonotype was picked up a small number of times. The chain joins TRBV5-4 to TRBJ2-1; 14 nucleotides match TRBD2. CDR3 size: 15 residues. CDR1 and CDR2 from the germline V gene are SGHNT and YYREEE (reference sequence). V shed 4 bases and J 7 bases; nucleotides not matched to a gene: 4. The CDR3: CASSPGTSGSNEQFF. The CDR3 DNA reads TGTGCCAGCAGCCCAGGGACTAGCGGGAGTAATGAGCAGTTCTTC.

With respect to this clonotype: The junction departs from the called germline gene at one end, perhaps through a read error. The J gene is TRBJ1-5, the V gene TRBV28, with TRBD1 identical over 10 bases. CDR1 is MDHEN, CDR2 SYDVKM, per germline. The CDR3 length is 17 residues. The CDR3 here is CASSLNPGTGANRPQHF. Written as DNA, the CDR3 is TGTGCCAGCAGTCTAAACCCCGGGACAGGGGCCAATCGGCCCCAGCATTTT.

V usage is TRBV3-1 and J usage is TRBJ1-6; 11 nucleotides agree with TRBD1. The CDR3 covers 14 residues. Germline loops: CDR1 LGHDT, CDR2 YNNKEL (reference sequence). Germline trimming cut 4 bases from V and 10 bases from J; bases unmatched to any gene: 3. DNA of the CDR3: TGTGCCAGCAGCCGAGGGACAGGGGGATCACCCCTCCACTTT. Its translation is CASSRGTGGSPLHF.

Within the sample, this clonotype is medium-sized. The V and J genes are TRBV5-4 and TRBJ2-5; D not resolved. CDR1 and CDR2 from the germline V gene are SGHNT and YYREEE (reference sequence). Trimming took off 0 bases at V and 9 bases at J, with 9 bases between the two ends. The CDR3 consists of 12 residues. CDR3 loop: CASSLEFAAQYF. CDR3 DNA sequence: TGTGCCAGCAGCTTGGAGTTCGCGGCCCAGTACTTC.

The rearrangement uses TRBV5-1 and TRBJ2-2, with TRBD2 matching 9 bases. V shed 2 bases, J shed 6 bases, and the junction held 5 bases outside the gene matches. The CDR3 runs to 15 residues. Germline V gives CDR1 SGHRS, CDR2 YFSETQ. The CDR3 reads CASSLQRGVSGELFF. DNA for the CDR3: TGCGCCAGCAGCTTACAGCGGGGGGTGTCCGGGGAGCTGTTTTTT.

The V gene is TRBV18, the J gene TRBJ2-7, with 9 bases aligning to TRBD2. Per germline, CDR1 KGHSH and CDR2 LQKENI. Unmatched junction bases numbered 12, after V lost 2 bases and J lost 7 bases. The CDR3 extends over 16 amino acids. Written as DNA, the CDR3 is TGTGCCAGCTCACCAGGGATAGCGGGGGCCACTAGTGAGCAGTACTTC. The encoded protein is CASSPGIAGATSEQYF.

The chain links TRBV20-1 to TRBJ1-2, with 8 nucleotides matching TRBD1. This CDR3 contains 14 residues. Germline values: CDR1 DFQATT, CDR2 SNEGSKA (reference sequence). V lost 2 bases, J lost 2 bases, and 4 bases stayed unmatched. The DNA of the CDR3 is TGCAGTGCTAGACCGACAGGGGAAAACTATGGCTACACCTTC. Translated, it gives CSARPTGENYGYTF.

Sample share makes this clonotype medium-sized. The chain links TRBV18 to TRBJ2-5; TRBD1 matches at 11 bases. Germline V gene sequence: CDR1 KGHSH, CDR2 LQKENI. CDR3 size: 15 residues. Germline trimming cut 3 bases from V and 4 bases from J; bases unmatched to any gene: 4. CDR3 amino acids: CASSPGDRGRETQYF. In DNA form, the CDR3 reads TGTGCCAGCTCACCCGGGGACAGGGGGAGAGAGACCCAGTACTTC.